The TCR beta chain under discussion was sequenced for a study of shared clonotypes between healthy human individuals. Findings and caveats of the study: Depth of sequencing was expected to influence donor clonotype sharing. Sharing across four donors was seen in roughly 5% of naive CD4 clonotypes. Non-shared clonotypes displayed generation probabilities falling below those of clonotypes present in all four donors.

As regards this clone: What it binds is unknown.

In the authors' methods: As immunoSEQ supplied junction-only sequences (without quality scores), filtering differed. Measured with immunoSEQ multiplex PCR; TCRdb has only the in-frame clones, and not every one. V and J calls and clone size are as listed in that table; D and trimming were resolved from the DNA. The sample consists of over 700,000 clones, 55% to 75% of them appearing once. V was pared by 6 bases and J by 9 bases, with 1 base of the junction left unmatched. The V gene's germline CDR1 is WNHNN and CDR2 SYGVQD (reference sequence). The CDR3 sequence is 13 residues long. The source material was memory CD4+ T cells sorted from blood. Specified subset: CD45RA-negative fraction. This sequence was found in a woman between 25 and 40 years old in good health. This chain links TRBV10-1 with TRBJ2-1, with 14 bases lining up with TRBD2. The CDR3 loop reads CASSGLAGGEQFF. The CDR3 DNA reads TGCGCCAGCAGCGGACTAGCGGGAGGTGAGCAGTTCTTC.